The rows below give T cell receptor beta chains drawn from one sample of a study of Tregs in tolerant kidney transplant recipients. Profiled with immunoSEQ multiplex PCR; TCRdb holds only in-frame clones, not every one. The sample lists tens of thousands of clones; about 89% were seen once. This material consisted of CD8+ T cells from blood (PBMCs), taken 24 months after the transplant. The source of these receptors is a human patient who received a combined kidney and bone marrow transplant. The T cells may partly be graft donor cells. The CDR3 runs from the conserved cysteine through the conserved F or W. Clone size is given for some rows only: seen once, a few or many times, or a class if the clone is expanded.

j_call v_call clone_size cdr3_aa
TRBJ2-7 TRBV6-5 . CASSLALPFYEQYF
TRBJ1-2 TRBV4-3 . CASSQELPTGNYGYTF
TRBJ1-2 TRBV9 . CASSDQGGGYTF
TRBJ1-2 TRBV6-6 . CASSYNQGDGYTF
TRBJ2-1 TRBV7-9 once CASSLVWSDEQFF
TRBJ1-6 TRBV27 . CASSLNSYNSPLHF
TRBJ2-7 TRBV2 . CASSGERLPSSYEQYF
TRBJ2-7 TRBV6-5 . CASSYSRGYEQYF
TRBJ1-1 TRBV28 . CASSFGGAGTEAFF
TRBJ2-3 TRBV11-2 . CASSLERSALGTDTQYF
TRBJ1-1 TRBV27 . CASSLGTGNTEAFF
TRBJ2-1 TRBV2 . CASTQLVANEQFF
TRBJ2-7 TRBV7-2 . CASRPAGFSYEQYF
TRBJ2-7 TRBV27 once CASSLSAGTGDYEQYF
TRBJ2-1 TRBV30 . CAWSEGLYNEQFF
TRBJ2-2 TRBV7-2 . CASRGPGELFF
TRBJ2-7 TRBV12-1 . CASSSRGRFLIYEQYF
TRBJ1-4 TRBV7-9 . CASRLGQAATNEKLFF
TRBJ2-5 TRBV19 once CASGLAGGMETQYF
TRBJ2-7 TRBV7-9 . CASSFNSVNEQYF
TRBJ2-7 TRBV5-1 . CASAVETRTYEQYF
TRBJ2-1 TRBV4-1 . CASSQTTGGIDNEQFF
TRBJ2-5 TRBV13 . CASSGPTSGGASSGETQYF